This T cell receptor (beta chain) was identified during a study of blood T cell repertoires in COVID-19. Study in general: The samples span acute and convalescent COVID-19 from the United States, Italy and Spain. PBMCs, B-cell-depleted T cells, or T cells were the source of the cDNA or gDNA that made up the material.

Assay used: immunoSEQ multiplex PCR; TCRdb lists only in-frame clones, some missing. Of 170,000 or so clones in the sample, 70% to 90% were seen once. Germline V CDR1 and CDR2: LGHNA, YSLEER. This CDR3 is built from 18 residues. Trimming left V 0 bases short and J 3 bases short, with 15 bases between. The receptor's source is a man aged 18 to 29 who had recovered from COVID-19. This chain connects TRBV4-3 to TRBJ2-6; a possible D gene is TRBD2 (6 bases). Sequencing was performed on peripheral blood. CDR3 protein: CASSQDLEGRNGANVLTF. For the CDR3, the DNA is TGCGCCAGCAGCCAAGATCTGGAGGGCCGTAATGGGGCCAACGTCCTGACTTTC.